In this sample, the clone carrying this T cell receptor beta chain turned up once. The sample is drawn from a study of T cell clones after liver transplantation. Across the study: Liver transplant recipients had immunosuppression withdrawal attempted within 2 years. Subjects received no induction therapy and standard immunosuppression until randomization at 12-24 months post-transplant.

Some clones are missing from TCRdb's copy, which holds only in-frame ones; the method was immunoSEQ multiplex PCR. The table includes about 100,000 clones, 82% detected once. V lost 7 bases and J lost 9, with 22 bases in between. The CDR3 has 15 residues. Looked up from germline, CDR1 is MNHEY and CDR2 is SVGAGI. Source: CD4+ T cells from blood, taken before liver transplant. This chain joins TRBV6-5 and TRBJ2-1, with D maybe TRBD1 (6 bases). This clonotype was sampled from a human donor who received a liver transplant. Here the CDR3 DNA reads TGTGCCAGCACCTCCACAGCAACAGGGATGGCTGAGCAGTTCTTC. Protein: CASTSTATGMAEQFF.